This paragraph covers one T cell receptor beta chain sequence. Antigen: not known. This CDR3 contains 15 residues. The germline V gene has CDR1 SEHNR and CDR2 FQNEAQ (reference sequence). With 3 bases removed from V and 9 bases from J, the gap between germline ends came to 18 bases. The sample comes from a study of shared clonotypes between healthy human individuals. Study-wide points: Rarefaction gave evidence that sorted-subset sequencing remained incomplete despite large depth.

Terminally differentiated effector memory CD45RA+ cells were excluded by CCR7 positive selection of CD45RO-negative cells. The donor cohort consisted entirely of Caucasian adults residing in Nashville, Tennessee. Only in-frame clones appear in the TCRdb table, and some are missing; sequencing was by immunoSEQ multiplex PCR. The table has approximately 2,000,000 clones, around 93% seen once; the top ten hold approximately 1.7%. The sample was naive CD8+ T cells from PBMCs. The origin of this receptor is a man aged 18 to 35 in good health. Some clones in this sample may be carry-over from other donors' samples. The chain links TRBV7-9 to TRBJ1-5, with D tentatively TRBD1 (5 bases). CDR3 nucleotide sequence: TGTGCCAGCAGCTTCCCCCGGGACCGCGCTTGGCCCCAGCATTTT. This sequence encodes CASSFPRDRAWPQHF.